The 16 T cell receptor beta chains below come from one sample, sequenced in a study of blood T cell repertoires in COVID-19. Produced via immunoSEQ multiplex PCR; TCRdb's table is partial and in-frame only. The top ten clones hold roughly 3.1% of a sample with a few hundred thousand clones, under 90% of them seen once. The sample comprised peripheral blood. These receptors originate from a woman younger than 30 with acute or convalescent COVID-19.

The chain employs TRBV7-2 and TRBJ1-5, with TRBD1 as a possible D gene (6 bases). V gave up 1 base and J gave up 4 bases, with 11 bases separating them. The CDR3 is 15 residues long. Germline CDR1 SGHTA, CDR2 FQGNSA. The CDR3 DNA sequence: TGTGCCAGCAGCTTAGACGGGGGGGCGAATCAGCCCCAGCATTTT. Its translation: CASSLDGGANQPQHF.

The gene calls are TRBV5-4 and TRBJ2-4; 14 nucleotides align to TRBD2. V was clipped by 0 bases and J by 9 bases; unmatched bases: 5. CDR1 is SGHNT and CDR2 is YYREEE in the germline V gene (reference sequence). The CDR3 loop spans 16 amino acids. The CDR3 loop reads CASSLGGTSGGSIQYF. Written as DNA, the CDR3 is TGTGCCAGCAGCTTGGGAGGGACTAGCGGGGGCAGCATTCAGTACTTC.

The chain carries TRBV5-5 and TRBJ1-2; tentatively, D is TRBD1 (5 bases). V dropped 5 bases and J dropped 1 base, with 18 bases sitting between them. The CDR3 has 16 amino acids. Germline V gives CDR1 SGHKS, CDR2 YYEKEE (reference sequence). As DNA, the CDR3 is TGTGCCAGCAGAGAGACAGCCTCCCTCTTTAACTATGGCTACACCTTC. Translating it yields CASRETASLFNYGYTF.

The V call is TRBV19, the J call TRBJ1-5, with 10 bases lining up with TRBD1. Germline CDR1 LNHDA, CDR2 SQIVND (reference sequence). The CDR3 covers 16 residues. J gave up 0 bases and V 6 bases, and 5 bases lay outside the gene matches. The CDR3 DNA follows: TGTGCCAGTAGACTTGGGACAGGGGATAGCAATCAGCCCCAGCATTTT. It codes for CASRLGTGDSNQPQHF.

Only one count was recorded for this clone. The rearrangement links TRBV11-2 to TRBJ2-1; 13 bases map to TRBD2. Germline V gives CDR1 SGHAT, CDR2 FQNNGV. J gave up 7 bases and V 4 bases, and 7 bases lay outside the gene matches. The length of the CDR3 is 16 residues. The CDR3 region has the DNA TGTGCCAGCAGCTATGGGACTAGCGGGGACCCGAATGAGCAGTTCTTC. It codes for CASSYGTSGDPNEQFF.

This clone was picked up one time. The chain combines TRBV27 with TRBJ2-2; the match to TRBD1 covers 10 bases. CDR3 length equals 17 residues. Losses at the gene ends were 5 bases for V and 7 bases for J; bases not matched to a gene: 13. Germline-derived CDR1 and CDR2 are MNHEY and SMNVEV (reference sequence). CDR3 DNA sequence: TGTGCCAGCAGTGGGTTGGACAGGGGGTCCGGTGGCGGGGAGCTGTTTTTT. This translates into CASSGLDRGSGGGELFF.

The chain has TRBV19 and TRBJ1-6; D uncertain. The CDR3 contains 16 residues. V gave up 3 bases and J gave up 5 bases, with 14 bases separating them. Germline CDR1 reads LNHDA; CDR2 reads SQIVND (reference sequence). The CDR3 protein is CASSILPTGDNSPLHF. The CDR3 coding sequence is TGTGCCAGTAGTATTCTCCCGACGGGTGATAATTCACCCCTCCACTTT. Based on the CDR3 plus reference TRBV19 and TRBJ1-6, the full variable domain is DGGITQSPKYLFRKEGQNVTLSCEQNLNHDAMYWYRQDPGQGLRLIYYSQIVNDFQKGDIAEGYSVSREKKESFPLTVTSAQKNPTAFYLCASSILPTGDNSPLHFGNGTRLTVT.

This clone was picked up a small number of times. This chain links TRBV7-8 with TRBJ1-2; the D is unclear. The CDR3 runs to 15 residues. The V end was cut by 0 bases, the J end by 4 bases, with 12 bases between. Germline V gives CDR1 SGHVS, CDR2 FQNEAQ. The CDR3 loop is CASSLASFSTYGYTF. The DNA of the CDR3 is TGTGCCAGCAGCTTAGCCTCTTTCAGTACCTATGGCTACACCTTC. Combining the CDR3 with reference TRBV7-8 and TRBJ1-2 gives the whole variable domain GAGVSQSPRYKVAKRGQDVALRCDPISGHVSLFWYQQALGQGPEFLTYFQNEAQLDKSGLPSDRFFAERPEGSVSTLKIQRTQQEDSAVYLCASSLASFSTYGYTFGSGTRLTVV.

The chain links TRBV15 to TRBJ2-2; 7 nucleotides match TRBD2. After removal of 2 bases from V and 4 bases from J, the junction contained 7 bases not matched to a gene. The CDR3 totals 16 residues. Germline assignment: CDR1 LNHNV and CDR2 YYDKDF (reference sequence). The CDR3 coding sequence is TGTGCCACCAGCAGATTTAGTGGCGGGAGCACCGGGGAGCTGTTTTTT. It codes for CATSRFSGGSTGELFF. Combining the CDR3 with reference TRBV15 and TRBJ2-2 gives the whole variable domain DAMVIQNPRYQVTQFGKPVTLSCSQTLNHNVMYWYQQKSSQAPKLLFHYYDKDFNNEADTPDNFQSRRPNTSFCFLDIRSPGLGDTAMYLCATSRFSGGSTGELFFGEGSRLTVL.

This chain uses TRBV5-5 with TRBJ2-1, with D perhaps matching TRBD2 (5 bases). The ends were cut back, 0 bases at V and 5 bases at J, with 15 bases in the middle. This CDR3 is 16 amino acids long. Germline V CDR1 and CDR2: SGHKS, YYEKEE (reference sequence). The CDR3 DNA sequence: TGTGCCAGCAGCTTGGGACGGACTTCTCCTAACAATGAGCAGTTCTTC. Its protein is CASSLGRTSPNNEQFF.

The chain couples TRBV5-8 to TRBJ1-5; 8 bases match TRBD1. The CDR3 has 17 amino acids. Looked up from germline, CDR1 is SGHTS and CDR2 is YDEGEE. Trimming at V came to 3 bases and at J to 1 base, leaving 9 bases not matched to a gene. Here the CDR3 reads CASSSGGQGLSNQPQHF. The CDR3, as DNA: TGTGCCAGCAGCTCGGGAGGACAGGGTCTGAGCAATCAGCCCCAGCATTTT. The complete variable domain, with remaining parts taken from reference TRBV5-8 and TRBJ1-5, reads EAGVTQSPTHLIKTRGQQATLRCSPISGHTSVYWYQQALGLGLQFLLWYDEGEERNRGNFPPRFSGRQFPNYSSELNVNALELEDSALYLCASSSGGQGLSNQPQHFGDGTRLSIL.

The chain employs TRBV6-6 and TRBJ1-2; D is ambiguous. The CDR3 contains 12 residues. From germline, CDR1 is MNHNY and CDR2 SVGAGI (reference sequence). Trimming pared 3 bases from V and 12 bases from J, leaving 14 bases between. CDR3 DNA: TGTGCCAGCAGTTATGAACTGGGCCATCACACCTTC. It is translated as CASSYELGHHTF.

The DNA of the CDR3 is TGCGCCAGCAGCTTTATCCCCGGACAGGGAACTGCTAATTCACCCCTCCACTTT. This sequence encodes CASSFIPGQGTANSPLHF. This sequence joins TRBV5-1 and TRBJ1-6, with TRBD1 matching 8 bases. Germline V gene lookup returns CDR1 SGHRS and CDR2 YFSETQ. V was clipped by 2 bases and J by 6 bases; unmatched bases: 13. The CDR3 has 18 residues.

The chain recombines TRBV15 with TRBJ2-1, with 13 bases that match TRBD2. In germline, CDR1 is LNHNV, CDR2 YYDKDF (reference sequence). This CDR3 comprises 15 residues. V lost 2 bases to trimming and J lost 7 bases; unmatched junction nucleotides: 2. The CDR3 loop reads CATSRKTSGGNEQFF. The CDR3 DNA reads TGTGCCACCAGCAGAAAGACTAGCGGGGGGAATGAGCAGTTCTTC.

The V gene is TRBV29-1, the J gene TRBJ2-3; TRBD2 agrees at 10 bases. Trimming cost V 3 bases and J 6 bases; bases outside gene matches: 9. The CDR3 length is 15 residues. Germline V CDR1 and CDR2: SQVTM, ANQGSEA. The CDR3 DNA follows: TGCAGCGTTGAGGGACTAGCGTCCGCGGTGGATACGCAGTATTTT. This encodes CSVEGLASAVDTQYF.

The V and J genes are TRBV9 and TRBJ2-1; 8 positions agree with TRBD2. Trimming removed 7 bases from V and 8 bases from J; junction bases left unmatched: 5. Germline V lookup: CDR1 SGDLS, CDR2 YYNGEE. The CDR3 consists of 12 residues. The CDR3 region has the DNA TGTGCCAGCGGCACTAGCGGATATGAGCAGTTCTTC. It encodes CASGTSGYEQFF.